This record covers a single TCR beta chain. This clonotype was detected a few times. The specificity of this receptor is unknown. One base away there is no much larger clone; base qualities are not given. Receptor libraries were prepared by PCR. The instrument given in TCRdb is Illumina HiSeq 2500. To normalize quantification of the TCRbeta repertoire, the TCR libraries were built with molecular barcoding that relied on unique molecular identifiers. TCRdb reprocessed the public reads (quality trimming at Q25 with fastp, clone calling with MiXCR) and kept in-frame beta chains. A single entry per CDR3 protein holds the most common genes and DNA from its merged rows. The sample includes over 400,000 distinct CDR3 sequences, with around 12% observed a single time. The ten largest clones represent roughly 5.4% of the sample. The data were taken from a study of T-cell reconstitution after alpha-beta-depleted transplantation in children (dated by TCRdb to 2016 to 2017). Background for the entire study: T-cell immune reconstitution after TCRalphabeta/CD19-depleted allogeneic hematopoietic cell transplantation in children was quantitatively tracked in the study by means of TCR repertoire profiling.

V loses 3 bases at its end and J loses 0 bases; junction bases beyond the gene matches: 2. According to the germline V gene (reference sequence), CDR1 reads DFQATT and CDR2 reads SNEGSKA. Taken from cysteine to phenylalanine, the CDR3 has 14 residues. Just the 42-base CDR3 DNA is kept, in frame starting at base 1. The receptor chain draws on TRBV20-1 and TRBJ2-1, and 7 bases in between align with TRBD2. This clonotype was obtained from a human donor who donated a stem cell graft to a child with combined immunodeficiency. The sequences come from PBMCs from the stem cell graft donor, collected from the stem cell graft. The CDR3 amino acid sequence is: CSASGGISYNEQFF. The nucleotides are TGCAGTGCTAGCGGGGGGATCTCCTACAATGAGCAGTTCTTC.